This record concerns one TCR beta chain sequence. Its antigen is still unknown. The table came from immunoSEQ multiplex PCR; TCRdb's copy has only in-frame clones and leaves some out. The data contain about 74,000 clones, approximately 93% of them singletons. The sample comes from a study of cytomegalovirus exposure and HLA in healthy donors. The donors were members of the roughly 120-subject validation cohort (separate from the approximately 670-subject first cohort). Findings and caveats of the study: Rarity marked most TCR sequences, yet some public TCRs occurred in many donors. The authors listed 150 to 200 TCR beta chains as cytomegalovirus-associated. There were a few CMV-associated chains whose specificity for CMV antigens was confirmed in vitro.

The CDR3 consists of 16 residues. Germline V gives CDR1 SGHVS, CDR2 FNYEAQ. V was clipped by 4 bases and J by 4 bases; unmatched bases: 9. The chain links TRBV7-6 to TRBJ2-7, with 11 bases fitting TRBD1. The TCR was taken from a young man in good health and CMV-seropositive. Sequencing input: PBMCs. The CDR3 reads CASSSDSGTGGYEQYF. The DNA of the CDR3 is TGTGCCAGCAGCTCAGACTCCGGGACAGGGGGTTACGAGCAGTACTTC.